These 20 T cell receptor beta chains were sequenced from one sample in a study of cytotoxic CD8 clonotypes in ibrutinib-treated CLL. Clones were sequenced by immunoSEQ multiplex PCR, and TCRdb holds only the in-frame ones, with some missing. The sample records around 310,000 clones, 80% being singletons. The input for sequencing was PBMCs, taken before ibrutinib treatment. The receptors shown here come from a human donor with chronic lymphocytic leukemia.

The rearrangement links TRBV27 to TRBJ2-5; tentatively, D is TRBD1 or TRBD2 (6 bases each). Trimming removed 4 bases from V and 5 bases from J, with 23 bases in between. Germline CDR1 and CDR2: MNHEY and SMNVEV (reference sequence). The CDR3 consists of 17 residues. CDR3 sequence reads: CASSSVGGAPPGETQYF. CDR3 DNA sequence: TGTGCCAGCAGTTCGGTCGGGGGCGCGCCCCCTGGGGAGACCCAGTACTTC.

The J gene is TRBJ1-3, the V gene TRBV9; D perhaps matches TRBD1 (5 bases). The V end was cut by 1 base, the J end by 3 bases, with 8 bases between. Germline CDR1 and CDR2: SGDLS and YYNGEE. The CDR3 loop spans 14 amino acids. CDR3 nucleotide sequence: TGTGCCAGCAGCGTACGGACAAATGGAAACACCATATATTTT. It specifies CASSVRTNGNTIYF.

The rearrangement uses TRBV29-1 and TRBJ1-4; D is unresolved. The germline gives CDR1 SQVTM, CDR2 ANQGSEA. Trimming took 2 bases from V and 14 from J, leaving 15 bases between them. This CDR3 has 12 residues. For the CDR3, the DNA is TGCAGCGTTGAAAGTCAGAATGGTAATCTGTTTTTT. Translated: CSVESQNGNLFF.

The gene calls are TRBV30 and TRBJ2-3; no firm D call. V was trimmed by 1 base and J by 0 bases, leaving 8 bases between them. This CDR3 spans 14 amino acids. CDR1 and CDR2 from the germline V gene are GTSNPN and SVGIG (reference sequence). The chain's CDR3 is CAWSEYPSTDTQYF. CDR3 nucleotide sequence: TGTGCCTGGAGTGAGTACCCTAGCACAGATACGCAGTATTTT.

The chain has TRBV30 and TRBJ2-7, with TRBD2 matching over 8 bases. The CDR3 runs 15 residues. V was pared by 0 bases and J by 4 bases, with 8 bases of the junction left unmatched. Germline V CDR1 and CDR2: GTSNPN, SVGIG (reference sequence). The CDR3 DNA reads TGTGCCTGGAGTGTTCCAGCGGGAGACTCATACGAGCAGTACTTC. This codes for CAWSVPAGDSYEQYF.

This chain uses TRBV11-2 with TRBJ1-1; the D is unclear. The CDR3 consists of 13 residues. Per the germline V gene, CDR1 is SGHAT and CDR2 is FQNNGV. The V gene lost 0 bases and the J gene lost 6 bases, with 8 bases spanning the gap. In nucleotides, the CDR3 is TGTGCCAGCAGCTTAGATTCATACGCTGAAGCTTTCTTT. Encoded protein: CASSLDSYAEAFF.

The chain links TRBV5-4 to TRBJ2-3, with D perhaps TRBD2 (6 bases). V gave up 3 bases and J gave up 6 bases, with 20 bases separating them. Germline V gene lookup returns CDR1 SGHNT and CDR2 YYREEE (reference sequence). This CDR3 region has 16 residues. This CDR3 reads CASSSVTGVIWDTQYF. The CDR3 DNA reads TGTGCCAGCAGCTCAGTGACGGGAGTCATCTGGGATACGCAGTATTTT.

The V and J genes are TRBV19 and TRBJ2-1, with D uncertain. Germline CDR1 LNHDA, CDR2 SQIVND (reference sequence). The CDR3 consists of 13 residues. Trimming shortened V by 2 bases and J by 7 bases, and 9 bases separated the two germline ends. The CDR3 nucleotides read TGTGCCAGTAGTATAAAGGTGCCTAATGAGCAGTTCTTC. It specifies CASSIKVPNEQFF.

The rearrangement joins TRBV29-1 to TRBJ1-5, with 7 bases that match TRBD1. V was pared by 6 bases and J by 7 bases, with 9 bases of the junction left unmatched. The CDR3 totals 13 residues. The germline CDR1 and CDR2 sequences are SQVTM and ANQGSEA. The CDR3 here is CSVADRERQPQHF. The CDR3 DNA sequence: TGCAGCGTCGCTGACAGGGAGAGACAGCCCCAGCATTTT.

J is TRBJ1-5 and V is TRBV19, with D unclear. CDR3 length: 15 residues. The V gene lost 2 bases and the J gene lost 0 bases, with 8 bases spanning the gap. Per the germline V gene, CDR1 is LNHDA and CDR2 is SQIVND (reference sequence). The CDR3: CASSIIPISNQPQHF. The CDR3 bases are TGTGCCAGTAGTATAATCCCGATTAGCAATCAGCCCCAGCATTTT.

This clone was detected a few times. This CDR3 reads CASSFGDRNQPQHF. The CDR3 DNA reads as TGCGCCAGCAGCTTTGGGGACAGAAATCAGCCCCAGCATTTT. V usage is TRBV5-1 and J usage is TRBJ1-5, with 7 nucleotides matching TRBD1. V trimming: 2 bases; J trimming: 4 bases; junction bases outside the gene matches: 3. This CDR3 has 14 residues. Germline-derived CDR1 and CDR2 are SGHRS and YFSETQ.

This chain uses TRBV25-1 with TRBJ1-1; possibly TRBD1 for D (5 bases). Germline values: CDR1 MGHDK, CDR2 SYGVNS. Trimming removed 6 bases at V and 14 bases at J, with 22 bases between. This CDR3 spans 13 amino acids. The CDR3 DNA follows: TGTGCCAGCAGAGGCCCGGGGGTGGGTATGTCCTTCTTT. As protein: CASRGPGVGMSFF.

The chain recombines TRBV6-5 with TRBJ2-7, with 11 bases fitting TRBD1. After removal of 6 bases from V and 5 bases from J, the junction contained 3 bases not matched to a gene. Per germline, CDR1 MNHEY and CDR2 SVGAGI. The CDR3 is 13 amino acids. The CDR3 DNA reads as TGTGCCAGCAGCCGGACAGGGGGCCACGAGCAGTACTTC. It is translated as CASSRTGGHEQYF.

V usage is TRBV11-2 and J usage is TRBJ2-7; D gene ambiguous. With 5 bases removed from V and 0 bases from J, the gap between germline ends came to 11 bases. The CDR3 is made up of 14 amino acids. Per germline, CDR1 SGHAT and CDR2 FQNNGV. As DNA, the CDR3 is TGTGCCAGCAGCAAACCCCCTTACTCCTACGAGCAGTACTTC. As protein: CASSKPPYSYEQYF.

The chain uses TRBV5-1 and TRBJ2-3, with D maybe TRBD2 (6 bases). Germline CDR1 is SGHRS and CDR2 is YFSETQ. CDR3 length: 14 amino acids. Trimming cost V 4 bases and J 1 base, with 10 bases left between them. For the CDR3, the DNA is TGCGCCAGCAGCCGCGGGACTCGCACAGATACGCAGTATTTT. Amino acids: CASSRGTRTDTQYF.

This sequence joins TRBV11-2 and TRBJ2-7; a possible D gene is TRBD1 (6 bases). The CDR3 loop spans 16 amino acids. Trimming pared 1 base from V and 3 bases from J, leaving 16 bases between. Germline V gene data show CDR1 as SGHAT and CDR2 as FQNNGV. CDR3 sequence: CASSLGGQGPLYEQYF. For the CDR3, the DNA is TGTGCCAGCAGCTTAGGGGGGCAGGGCCCACTCTACGAGCAGTACTTC.

The CDR3 spells CAISGGLAGTGSLYF. The CDR3 DNA follows: TGTGCCATCAGTGGGGGGCTAGCGGGAACCGGTAGTTTGTATTTT. The V and J genes are TRBV10-3 and TRBJ2-3; 9 nucleotides align to TRBD2. V gave up 4 bases and J gave up 14 bases; unmatched junction bases: 16. Germline lookup yields CDR1 ENHRY and CDR2 SYGVKD. The CDR3 length is 15 residues.

V is TRBV29-1 and J is TRBJ2-5; TRBD2 might be the D (5 bases). This CDR3 comprises 15 residues. Germline CDR1 reads SQVTM; CDR2 reads ANQGSEA. Between the trimmed V and J ends, which lost 0 bases and 9 bases, there was a span of 20 bases. The CDR3 reads CSVEERRASPRAQYF. The DNA of the CDR3 is TGCAGCGTTGAAGAAAGAAGGGCTAGCCCAAGGGCCCAGTACTTC.

The V call is TRBV28, the J call TRBJ2-7; D is unclear. Germline V gives CDR1 MDHEN, CDR2 SYDVKM. The V end was cut by 4 bases, the J end by 2 bases, with 6 bases between. This CDR3 spans 12 amino acids. CDR3 bases: TGTGCCAGCAGTTCTATACCCTACGAGCAGTACTTC. Residues: CASSSIPYEQYF.

As for this clone: Other nucleotide sequences in the sample specify the same CDR3. The J gene is TRBJ2-5, the V gene TRBV30; D is unclear. Trimming pared 0 bases from V and 4 bases from J, leaving 3 bases between. The germline V gene has CDR1 GTSNPN and CDR2 SVGIG (reference sequence). The CDR3 has 11 residues. The CDR3, as DNA: TGTGCCTGGAGTGTATTAGAGACCCAGTACTTC. It yields the protein CAWSVLETQYF.